This TCR beta chain was observed in a study of cytomegalovirus exposure and HLA in healthy donors. Researchers ran the PCR with 60 Vbeta and 13 Jbeta primers. Using immunoSEQ multiplex PCR, the repertoire was profiled, and TCRdb retains in-frame clones only, with some absent. The sample data list tens of thousands of clones. CDR3 length: 15 amino acids. The V gene's germline CDR1 is SGHNT and CDR2 YYREEE (reference sequence). With V trimmed by 4 bases and J by 2 bases, 6 bases remained unmatched. The specimen sequenced was PBMCs. The sequence derives from a man aged 35 to 55 in good health and CMV-seronegative. J is TRBJ2-5 and V is TRBV5-4, with 9 nucleotides matching TRBD1. CDR3 bases: TGTGCCAGCAGCGGGACAGGGTGGGATCAAGAGACCCAGTACTTC. Its translation: CASSGTGWDQETQYF.